These 22 T cell receptor beta chains originate from one sample sequenced in a study of identical twins. TCRdb reanalysed the 5' RACE reads using MiXCR and keeps one entry per CDR3 protein. The table has more than 400,000 distinct CDR3 sequences, 15% seen once; the top ten hold 0.44%. This sample also belongs to another study, concerning yellow fever vaccine responses in identical twins.

The sequencing input was CD4+ T cells sorted from blood. These receptors were obtained from a woman under 30 in good health.

This clonotype was observed at least ten times. The V and J genes are TRBV12-3 or TRBV12-4 and TRBJ1-6; weak D call: TRBD1 (5 bases). CDR3 length: 13 residues. V lost 5 bases and J 8 bases, leaving 10 bases between the germline ends. The CDR3 spells CASSDRRYSPLHF. Here the CDR3 DNA reads TGTGCCAGCAGTGACAGACGGTATTCACCCCTCCACTTT.

This clonotype was detected ten times or more. This chain uses TRBV20-1 with TRBJ2-1; D remains ambiguous. Germline loops: CDR1 DFQATT, CDR2 SNEGSKA (reference sequence). The CDR3 has 14 residues. V was clipped by 1 base and J by 6 bases, with 13 bases between them. The CDR3 coding sequence is TGCAGTGCTAGAGGCACTTACCCAGGCAATGAGCAGTTCTTC. This translates into CSARGTYPGNEQFF.

There are a few counts of this clonotype. CDR3 nucleotide sequence: TGTGCCAGCAGCCAAGCTAGCGCCCCTTTCGAGCAGTACTTC. The encoded protein is CASSQASAPFEQYF. The V and J genes are TRBV3-1 and TRBJ2-7, with a possible D match to TRBD2 (6 bases). Deletions cut 1 base from V and 6 bases from J, with 13 bases between. The CDR3 totals 14 residues. Germline CDR1 LGHDT, CDR2 YNNKEL (reference sequence).

The V gene is TRBV7-3, the J gene TRBJ2-7, with D perhaps TRBD1 (6 bases). CDR1 is SGHTA and CDR2 is FQGTGA in the germline V gene. This CDR3 has 15 amino acids. V lost 2 bases and J lost 1, with 12 bases in between. The CDR3 reads CASSLGRQGSYEQYF. CDR3 in DNA: TGTGCCAGCAGCTTAGGCAGGCAGGGGTCCTACGAGCAGTACTTC. The entire variable domain, with the rest obtained from reference TRBV7-3 and TRBJ2-7, is as follows: GAGVSQTPSNKVTEKGKYVELRCDPISGHTALYWYRQSLGQGPEFLIYFQGTGAADDSGLPNDRFFAVRPEGSVSTLKIQRTERGDSAVYLCASSLGRQGSYEQYFGPGTRLTVT.

There are a few counts of this clonotype. The rearrangement uses TRBV7-8 and TRBJ2-1; TRBD2 matches 13 bases. There are 15 residues in the CDR3. Germline CDR1 and CDR2: SGHVS and FQNEAQ. V shed 7 bases, J shed 9 bases, and the junction held 9 bases outside the gene matches. For the CDR3, the DNA is TGTGCCAGCACCCTCGGACTAGCGGGAGTAGGTGAGCAGTTCTTC. Amino acids: CASTLGLAGVGEQFF.

This sequence joins TRBV20-1 and TRBJ1-2; D gene unclear. This CDR3 is 13 amino acids long. V was shortened by 2 bases and J by 0 bases, with 7 bases between the two germline ends. In germline, CDR1 is DFQATT, CDR2 SNEGSKA (reference sequence). CDR3: CSARQYPNYGYTF. CDR3 bases: TGCAGTGCTAGACAGTATCCTAACTATGGCTACACCTTC.

This clonotype was counted only a few times. The J gene is TRBJ2-5, the V gene TRBV4-2; the match to TRBD2 covers 11 bases. This CDR3 is built from 16 residues. Trimming took 1 base from V and 5 from J; bases not matched to a gene: 6. Germline assignment: CDR1 LGHNA and CDR2 YNFKEQ. CDR3 residues: CASSQVLAGAGETQYF. The CDR3, as DNA: TGTGCCAGCAGCCAAGTACTAGCGGGGGCGGGGGAGACCCAGTACTTC.

The rearrangement links TRBV20-1 to TRBJ2-7; TRBD2 matches at 11 bases. This CDR3 comprises 15 residues. Looked up from germline, CDR1 is DFQATT and CDR2 is SNEGSKA (reference sequence). V dropped 3 bases and J dropped 2; count of bases not matched to a gene: 6. In DNA form, the CDR3 reads TGCAGTGCTAGTAAACTAGCGGGGGTCCCCTACGAGCAGTACGTC. Protein product: CSASKLAGVPYEQYV.

V gene TRBV29-1 combines with J gene TRBJ2-5, with D possibly TRBD2 on 6 matching bases. Germline V gene lookup returns CDR1 SQVTM and CDR2 ANQGSEA. Trimming pared 3 bases from V and 5 bases from J, leaving 16 bases between. This CDR3 is 14 amino acids long. CDR3 amino acids: CSVEARLVVETQYF. Here the CDR3 DNA reads TGCAGCGTTGAGGCCCGACTAGTGGTGGAGACCCAGTACTTC. The full variable domain, with the rest looked up from reference TRBV29-1 and TRBJ2-5, is SAVISQKPSRDICQRGTSLTIQCQVDSQVTMMFWYRQQPGQSLTLIATANQGSEATYESGFVIDKFPISRPNLTFSTLTVSNMSPEDSSIYLCSVEARLVVETQYFGPGTRLLVL.

The gene calls are TRBV29-1 and TRBJ2-1; D is possibly TRBD1 (5 bases). From germline, CDR1 is SQVTM and CDR2 ANQGSEA. V lost 3 bases and J lost 3, with 15 bases in between. The CDR3 runs to 15 residues. The CDR3 DNA reads as TGCAGCGTTGACCCTGGCAGGGCGTACTACAATGAGCAGTTCTTC. It specifies CSVDPGRAYYNEQFF.

V gene TRBV6-1 combines with J gene TRBJ2-7, with 8 bases aligning to TRBD2. This CDR3 spans 13 amino acids. Germline assignment: CDR1 MNHNS and CDR2 SASEGT. V shed 7 bases and J 4 bases; nucleotides not matched to a gene: 6. This CDR3 is CASMGLGAYEQYF. Written as DNA, the CDR3 is TGTGCCAGCATGGGACTAGGGGCATACGAGCAGTACTTC.

This clonotype was found a few times. The rearrangement joins TRBV12-3 or TRBV12-4 to TRBJ2-7; the D is unclear. This CDR3 is 15 amino acids long. V lost 4 bases and J 2 bases, leaving 15 bases between the germline ends. CDR3 amino acids: CASSSIPTPTYEQYF. The CDR3 bases are TGTGCCAGCAGTTCCATCCCGACTCCTACCTACGAGCAGTACTTC.

The chain employs TRBV11-2 and TRBJ2-2, with 7 bases matching TRBD1. This CDR3 is built from 15 residues. Per germline, CDR1 SGHAT and CDR2 FQNNGV. The ends lost 1 base at V and 4 bases at J; junction bases unmatched: 3. CDR3 coding DNA: TGTGCCAGCAGCTTAGTCCGACAGGGCACCGGGGAGCTGTTTTTT. Protein product: CASSLVRQGTGELFF.

The rearrangement joins TRBV12-3 or TRBV12-4 to TRBJ2-3, with D possibly matching TRBD2 (5 bases). The V gene lost 11 bases and the J gene lost 0 bases, with 27 bases spanning the gap. CDR3 length: 18 amino acids. The CDR3 is CAFSLGVRVVDSTDTQYF. In DNA form, the CDR3 reads TGTGCCTTCAGTCTCGGGGTACGGGTGGTTGATAGCACAGATACGCAGTATTTT.

The V gene is TRBV28, the J gene TRBJ2-2; TRBD2 might be the D (5 bases). Germline CDR1 reads MDHEN; CDR2 reads SYDVKM. With 10 bases removed from V and 6 bases from J, the gap between germline ends came to 27 bases. This CDR3 is built from 17 residues. CDR3 sequence: CATAGSPGLAYSGELFF. The CDR3 region has the DNA TGTGCCACCGCCGGCAGCCCGGGCTTAGCGTATTCCGGGGAGCTGTTTTTT.

This clonotype was detected only a few times. The chain combines TRBV20-1 with TRBJ2-1; 9 bases are a match to TRBD2. CDR3 length: 15 residues. V lost 3 bases, J lost 8 bases, and 11 bases stayed unmatched. Germline values: CDR1 DFQATT, CDR2 SNEGSKA (reference sequence). DNA of the CDR3: TGCAGTGCTAGGGCCCCGGGACTAGCAGCAGATGAGCAGTTCTTC. Translating gives CSARAPGLAADEQFF.

The sample holds many counts of this clonotype. The J gene is TRBJ2-3, the V gene TRBV5-1, with TRBD2 identical over 11 bases. V lost 6 bases to trimming and J lost 3 bases; unmatched junction nucleotides: 3. Germline CDR1 reads SGHRS; CDR2 reads YFSETQ. The CDR3 spans 14 residues. CDR3 protein: CASMTSGKTDTQYF. DNA for the CDR3: TGCGCCAGCATGACTAGCGGGAAGACAGATACGCAGTATTTT.

The chain is built from TRBV3-1 and TRBJ2-5; D is possibly TRBD2 (6 bases). The CDR3 has 13 amino acids. V lost 3 bases to trimming and J lost 4 bases, with 9 bases between them. In germline, CDR1 is LGHDT, CDR2 YNNKEL (reference sequence). DNA of the CDR3: TGTGCCAGCAGCCAGGGGGACTTAGAGACCCAGTACTTC. Residues: CASSQGDLETQYF.

This rearrangement joins TRBV28 to TRBJ1-2, with D unclear. V lost 7 bases and J lost 6, with 12 bases in between. The CDR3 length is 12 residues. The germline CDR1 and CDR2 sequences are MDHEN and SYDVKM. CDR3 bases: TGTGCCAGCAAGGTACCCCCGCATGGCTACACCTTC. It codes for CASKVPPHGYTF.

This clonotype was detected a few times. The chain carries TRBV29-1 and TRBJ2-7; D gene unclear. Germline CDR1 SQVTM, CDR2 ANQGSEA. V was shortened by 1 base and J by 3 bases, with 13 bases between the two germline ends. This CDR3 spans 14 amino acids. The chain's CDR3 is CSVEAVVEFYEQYV. CDR3 bases: TGCAGCGTTGAAGCGGTGGTAGAGTTCTACGAGCAGTACGTC.

This clonotype came up many times. The chain is built from TRBV4-1 and TRBJ2-2; D could derive from TRBD1 or TRBD2 (6 bases each). V lost 0 bases to trimming and J lost 4 bases, with 21 bases between them. The CDR3 totals 19 residues. Germline V CDR1 and CDR2: MGHRA, YSYEKL. For the CDR3, the DNA is TGCGCCAGCAGCCAAGAGTTTTCGGGGGCCCCAGGTACCACCGGGGAGCTGTTTTTT. Its protein is CASSQEFSGAPGTTGELFF.

This clonotype was seen a handful of times. The chain's CDR3 is CASTTLTSGRAYEQYF. In DNA, the CDR3 is TGTGCCAGCACCACACTCACTAGCGGGAGGGCCTACGAGCAGTACTTC. The V call is TRBV2, the J call TRBJ2-7; 13 bases align to TRBD2. Germline values: CDR1 SNHLY, CDR2 FYNNEI. CDR3 length equals 16 residues. Germline trimming cut 7 bases from V and 2 bases from J; bases unmatched to any gene: 8. Full variable domain (remainder filled in from reference TRBV2 and TRBJ2-7): EPEVTQTPSHQVTQMGQEVILRCVPISNHLYFYWYRQILGQKVEFLVSFYNNEISEKSEIFDDQFSVERPDGSNFTLKIRSTKLEDSAMYFCASTTLTSGRAYEQYFGPGTRLTVT.